This record looks at one TCR beta chain sequence and its context. As yet, its antigen is unknown. The ends were cut back, 4 bases at V and 8 bases at J, with 21 bases in the middle. Germline CDR1 is SGHRS and CDR2 is YFSETQ. This CDR3 region has 15 residues. A second PCR, run for about 7 to 11 cycles, used a sample-barcoded 5' primer plus a J-beta primer mix. A template-switch adaptor that had 12 random nucleotides put a tag on each cDNA molecule. In TCRdb, the 5' RACE reads were re-called with MiXCR into one record per CDR3 protein. The table records under 2,000,000 distinct CDR3 sequences, around 50% of them present only once. The data are from a study of blood T cells in healthy people across ages. Study-level findings and limits: Correlation between TCR beta diversity and naive T cell percentage was strong.

Specimen: blood. The V call is TRBV5-1, the J call TRBJ1-2, with a possible D match to TRBD1 (5 bases). This sequence was found in a woman between 40 and 55 years old in good health. Written as DNA, the CDR3 is TGCGCCAGCAGCCGTATGACATCGGGACTTCGGGGCTACACCTTC. Its translation is CASSRMTSGLRGYTF.